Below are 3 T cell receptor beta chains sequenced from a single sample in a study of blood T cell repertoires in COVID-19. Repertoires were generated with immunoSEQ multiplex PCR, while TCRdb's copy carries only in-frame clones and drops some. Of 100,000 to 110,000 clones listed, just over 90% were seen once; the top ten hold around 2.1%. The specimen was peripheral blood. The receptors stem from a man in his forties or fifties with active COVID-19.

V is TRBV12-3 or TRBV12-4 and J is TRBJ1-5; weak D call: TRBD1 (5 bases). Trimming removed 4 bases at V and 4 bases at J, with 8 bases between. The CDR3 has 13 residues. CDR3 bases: TGTGCCAGCAGTTATACAGGTAATCAGCCCCAGCATTTT. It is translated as CASSYTGNQPQHF.

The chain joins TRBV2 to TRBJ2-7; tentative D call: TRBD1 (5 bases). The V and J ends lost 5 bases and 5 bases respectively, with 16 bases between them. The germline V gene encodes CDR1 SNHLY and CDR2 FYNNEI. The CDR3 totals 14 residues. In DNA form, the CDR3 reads TGTGCCAGCAGTCCCCAGGCAGGGTCTGACGAGCAGTACGTC. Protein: CASSPQAGSDEQYV.

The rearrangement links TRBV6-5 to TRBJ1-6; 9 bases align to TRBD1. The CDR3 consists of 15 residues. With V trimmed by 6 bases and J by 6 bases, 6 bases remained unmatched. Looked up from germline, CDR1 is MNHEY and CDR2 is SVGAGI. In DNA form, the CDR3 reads TGTGCCAGCAGCTGGGACAGGGTGGGTAATTCACCCCTCCACTTT. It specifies CASSWDRVGNSPLHF.